The 11 T cell receptor beta chains reported below all come from one sample, sequenced in a study of T cell changes during pregnancy in multiple sclerosis. Generated by immunoSEQ multiplex PCR, the TCRdb table keeps only in-frame clones and is missing some. The data show around 100,000 clones, around 93% seen once. This sample comprised peripheral blood, obtained before pregnancy. The receptors come from a female donor with multiple sclerosis, enrolled in a pregnancy study.

The rearrangement joins TRBV7-8 to TRBJ2-7; D possibly corresponds to TRBD2 (6 bases). V lost 7 bases and J lost 5, with 21 bases in between. Germline lookup yields CDR1 SGHVS and CDR2 FQNEAQ. This CDR3 region has 15 residues. Here the CDR3 DNA reads TGTGCCAGCACCTGGCTGGAGGGTCCCATGAACGAGCAGTACTTC. It yields the protein CASTWLEGPMNEQYF. Full variable domain (remainder filled in from reference TRBV7-8 and TRBJ2-7): GAGVSQSPRYKVAKRGQDVALRCDPISGHVSLFWYQQALGQGPEFLTYFQNEAQLDKSGLPSDRFFAERPEGSVSTLKIQRTQQEDSAVYLCASTWLEGPMNEQYFGPGTRLTVT.

The rearrangement uses TRBV27 and TRBJ1-5, with 8 bases identical to TRBD1. The trim removed 5 bases at V and 2 bases at J, leaving 8 bases unmatched. There are 16 residues in the CDR3. Germline values: CDR1 MNHEY, CDR2 SMNVEV (reference sequence). The CDR3 region has the DNA TGTGCCAGCAGTCCCACAGGACAGGGCCGCAATCAGCCCCAGCATTTT. Protein: CASSPTGQGRNQPQHF.

The rearrangement joins TRBV27 to TRBJ2-3; maybe TRBD1 (6 bases). Germline values: CDR1 MNHEY, CDR2 SMNVEV (reference sequence). The CDR3 length is 16 residues. V was trimmed by 5 bases and J by 3 bases, leaving 18 bases between them. CDR3 residues: CASSQGWGTSTDTQYF. CDR3 coding DNA: TGTGCCAGCAGTCAGGGGTGGGGAACCTCTACAGATACGCAGTATTTT.

This clone appeared a single time. CDR3 protein: CASSASGFYEQYF. The CDR3, as DNA: TGTGCCAGCAGTGCTAGTGGGTTTTACGAGCAGTACTTC. The rearrangement links TRBV6-1 to TRBJ2-7; D remains unclear. The CDR3 totals 13 residues. The germline V gene encodes CDR1 MNHNS and CDR2 SASEGT. V was pared by 4 bases and J by 4 bases, with 11 bases between.

The chain has TRBV25-1 and TRBJ2-1; D is possibly TRBD1 (5 bases). The length of the CDR3 is 14 residues. V was clipped by 5 bases and J by 5 bases, with 13 bases between them. Germline CDR1 and CDR2: MGHDK and SYGVNS. The CDR3 DNA reads TGTGCCAGCAGTAGACAGACGAGTCACAATGAGCAGTTCTTC. It encodes CASSRQTSHNEQFF.

This clone was recorded once. This rearrangement joins TRBV27 to TRBJ2-3; no clear D. The CDR3 extends over 14 amino acids. CDR1 is MNHEY, CDR2 SMNVEV, per germline (reference sequence). Between the trimmed V and J ends, which lost 1 base and 2 bases, there was a span of 7 bases. The CDR3 bases are TGTGCCAGCAGTTTATTCAGATCCACAGATACGCAGTATTTT. Translating it yields CASSLFRSTDTQYF.

This rearrangement joins TRBV7-2 to TRBJ2-3; D perhaps matches TRBD1 (5 bases). V lost 4 bases, J lost 0 bases, and 23 bases lay in between. Germline CDR1 SGHTA, CDR2 FQGNSA. The CDR3 consists of 19 residues. The CDR3 is CASSSPISMDTSSTDTQYF. Here the CDR3 DNA reads TGTGCCAGCAGCTCACCCATCTCAATGGACACGTCTAGCACAGATACGCAGTATTTT. The variable domain in full, completed from reference TRBV7-2 and TRBJ2-3, reads GAGVSQSPSNKVTEKGKDVELRCDPISGHTALYWYRQSLGQGLEFLIYFQGNSAPDKSGLPSDRFSAERTGGSVSTLTIQRTQQEDSAVYLCASSSPISMDTSSTDTQYFGPGTRLTVL.

The V call is TRBV28, the J call TRBJ2-1; tentatively, D is TRBD2 (5 bases). Between the trimmed V and J ends, which lost 1 base and 10 bases, there was a span of 23 bases. Germline CDR1 reads MDHEN; CDR2 reads SYDVKM. The CDR3 runs to 17 residues. The DNA for the CDR3 is TGTGCCAGCAGTTTATTGAGGGCTAGGTTCGGCCAGCAGGAGCAGTTCTTC. The encoded protein is CASSLLRARFGQQEQFF.

The chain has TRBV4-1 and TRBJ1-1; D gene ambiguous. Trimming removed 0 bases from V and 3 bases from J, with 11 bases in between. Germline CDR1 MGHRA, CDR2 YSYEKL. The CDR3 loop spans 15 amino acids. The CDR3 sequence: CASSQDKARDTEAFF. The CDR3 DNA reads as TGCGCCAGCAGCCAAGATAAGGCCCGGGACACTGAAGCTTTCTTT.

V usage is TRBV2 and J usage is TRBJ2-7; D possibly corresponds to TRBD1 (5 bases). Between the trimmed V and J ends, which lost 2 bases and 4 bases, there was a span of 12 bases. CDR3 length: 14 amino acids. Germline V gene lookup returns CDR1 SNHLY and CDR2 FYNNEI. The CDR3 loop reads CASSETPDTYEQYF. DNA of the CDR3: TGTGCCAGCAGTGAAACCCCGGACACTTACGAGCAGTACTTC.

The CDR3, as DNA: TGTGCCAGCAGCTTAGCGAGTCGCAGGGACAATGAGCAGTTCTTC. It yields the protein CASSLASRRDNEQFF. This chain connects TRBV7-8 to TRBJ2-1; perhaps TRBD1 as D (5 bases). Deletions cut 0 bases from V and 5 bases from J, with 11 bases between. This CDR3 comprises 15 residues. CDR1 is SGHVS and CDR2 is FQNEAQ in the germline V gene.